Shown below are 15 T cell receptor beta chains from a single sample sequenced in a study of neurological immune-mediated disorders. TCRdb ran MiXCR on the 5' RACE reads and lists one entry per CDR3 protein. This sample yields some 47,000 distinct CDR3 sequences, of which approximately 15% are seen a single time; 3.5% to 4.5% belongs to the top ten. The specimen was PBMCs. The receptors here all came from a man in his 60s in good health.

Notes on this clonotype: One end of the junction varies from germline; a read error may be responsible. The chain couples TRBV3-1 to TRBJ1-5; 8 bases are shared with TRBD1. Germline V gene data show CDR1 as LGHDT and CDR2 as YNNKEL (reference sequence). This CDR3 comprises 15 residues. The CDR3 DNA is TGTGCCAGCAGCCAGGGGCCAGGGGGCAATCAGCCCCATTATTTT. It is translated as CASSQGPGGNQPHYF. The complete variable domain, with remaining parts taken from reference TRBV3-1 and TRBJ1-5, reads DTAVSQTPKYLVTQMGNDKSIKCEQNLGHDTMYWYKQDSKKFLKIMFSYNNKELIINETVPNRFSPKSPDKAHLNLHINSLELGDSAVYFCASSQGPGGNQPHYFGDGTRLSIL.

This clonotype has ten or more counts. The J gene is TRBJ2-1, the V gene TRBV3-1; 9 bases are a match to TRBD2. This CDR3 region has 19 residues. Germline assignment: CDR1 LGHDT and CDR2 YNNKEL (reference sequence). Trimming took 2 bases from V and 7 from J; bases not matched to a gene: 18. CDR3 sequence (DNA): TGTGCCAGCAGCCAACGAGGACTAGCGATACAAACCCAAAGGAATGAGCAGTTCTTC. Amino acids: CASSQRGLAIQTQRNEQFF.

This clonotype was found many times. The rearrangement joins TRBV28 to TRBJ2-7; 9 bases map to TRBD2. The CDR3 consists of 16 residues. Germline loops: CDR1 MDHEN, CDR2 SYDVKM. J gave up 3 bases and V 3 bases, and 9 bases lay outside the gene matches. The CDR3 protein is CASSLGTSQSYYEQYF. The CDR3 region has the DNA TGTGCCAGCAGTTTGGGGACTAGCCAGTCCTACTACGAGCAGTACTTC.

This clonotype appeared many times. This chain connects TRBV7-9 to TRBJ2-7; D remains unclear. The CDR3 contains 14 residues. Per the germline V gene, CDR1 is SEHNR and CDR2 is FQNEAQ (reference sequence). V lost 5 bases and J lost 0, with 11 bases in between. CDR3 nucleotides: TGTGCCAGCAGCCCCCCCCAATCCTCCTACGAGCAGTACTTC. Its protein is CASSPPQSSYEQYF.

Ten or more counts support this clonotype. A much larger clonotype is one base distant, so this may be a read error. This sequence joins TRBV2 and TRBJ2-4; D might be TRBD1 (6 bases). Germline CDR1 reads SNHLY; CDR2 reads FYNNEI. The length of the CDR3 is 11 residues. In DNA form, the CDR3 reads TGTGTCAGCAAGGGGGAATGGATTCAGTACTTC. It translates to CVSKGEWIQYF.

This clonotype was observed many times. The CDR3 loop reads CASSGLAGASDTQYF. The CDR3 DNA sequence: TGTGCCAGCAGCGGCCTAGCGGGAGCCTCAGATACGCAGTATTTT. The rearrangement joins TRBV9 to TRBJ2-3, with 10 bases lining up with TRBD2. The CDR3 is 15 residues long. Germline V gene sequence: CDR1 SGDLS, CDR2 YYNGEE. V shed 3 bases, J shed 4 bases, and the junction held 5 bases outside the gene matches. Supplemented by reference TRBV9 and TRBJ2-3, the full variable domain reads DSGVTQTPKHLITATGQRVTLRCSPRSGDLSVYWYQQSLDQGLQFLIQYYNGEERAKGNILERFSAQQFPDLHSELNLSSLELGDSALYFCASSGLAGASDTQYFGPGTRLTVL.

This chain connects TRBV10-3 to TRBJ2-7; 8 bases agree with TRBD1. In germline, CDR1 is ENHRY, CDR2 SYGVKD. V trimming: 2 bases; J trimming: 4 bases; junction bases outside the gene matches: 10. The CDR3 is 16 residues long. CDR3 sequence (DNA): TGTGCCATCAGTGAGGGGACAGGTCCAAGGTCGTACGAGCAGTACTTC. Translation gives CAISEGTGPRSYEQYF.

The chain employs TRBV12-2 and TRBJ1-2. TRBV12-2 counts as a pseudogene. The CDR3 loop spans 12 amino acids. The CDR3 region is CASRRGDYGYTF. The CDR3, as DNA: TGTGCAAGTCGCCGGGGAGACTATGGCTACACCTTC.

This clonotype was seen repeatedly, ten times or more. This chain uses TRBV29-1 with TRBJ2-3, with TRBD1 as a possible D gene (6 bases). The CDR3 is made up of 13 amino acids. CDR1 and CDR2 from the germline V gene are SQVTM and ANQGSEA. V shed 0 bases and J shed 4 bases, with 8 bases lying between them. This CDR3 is CSVEDQGPDTQYF. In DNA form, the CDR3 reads TGCAGCGTTGAAGATCAGGGGCCAGATACGCAGTATTTT.

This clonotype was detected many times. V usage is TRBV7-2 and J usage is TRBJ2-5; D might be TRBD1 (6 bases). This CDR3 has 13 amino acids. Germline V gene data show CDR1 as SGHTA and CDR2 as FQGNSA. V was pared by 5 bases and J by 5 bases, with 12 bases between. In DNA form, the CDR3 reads TGTGCCAGCAGCCTGTCGAGGGGGGAGACCCAGTACTTC. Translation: CASSLSRGETQYF.

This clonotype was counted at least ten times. CDR3 region: CASSGNSNQPQHF. CDR3 nucleotide sequence: TGTGCCAGCAGCGGTAATAGCAATCAGCCCCAGCATTTT. This chain joins TRBV7-2 and TRBJ1-5, with D unresolved. V shed 5 bases and J shed 0 bases, with 5 bases lying between them. Germline V CDR1 and CDR2: SGHTA, FQGNSA. The CDR3 length is 13 residues.

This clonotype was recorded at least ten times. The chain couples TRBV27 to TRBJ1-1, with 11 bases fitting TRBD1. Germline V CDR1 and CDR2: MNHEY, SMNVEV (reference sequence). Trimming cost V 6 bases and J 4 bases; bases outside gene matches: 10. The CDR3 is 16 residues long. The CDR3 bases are TGTGCCAGCAGCCGCGGACAGGGGGCATTGGGCACTGAAGCTTTCTTT. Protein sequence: CASSRGQGALGTEAFF.

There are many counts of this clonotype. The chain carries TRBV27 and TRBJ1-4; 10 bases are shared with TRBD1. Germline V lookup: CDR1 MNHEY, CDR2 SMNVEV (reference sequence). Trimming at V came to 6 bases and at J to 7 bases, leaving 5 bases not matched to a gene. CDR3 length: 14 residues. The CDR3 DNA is TGTGCCAGCAGGCGACAGGGGGCGGGTGAAAAACTGTTTTTT. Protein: CASRRQGAGEKLFF.

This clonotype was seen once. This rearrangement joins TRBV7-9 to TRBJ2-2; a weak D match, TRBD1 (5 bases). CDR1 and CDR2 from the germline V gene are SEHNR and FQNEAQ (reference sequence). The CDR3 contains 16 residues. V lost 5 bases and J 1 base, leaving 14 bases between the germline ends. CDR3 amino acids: CASSPPRTGNTGELFF. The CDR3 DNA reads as TGTGCCAGCAGCCCGCCTAGAACAGGGAACACCGGGGAGCTGTTTTTT.

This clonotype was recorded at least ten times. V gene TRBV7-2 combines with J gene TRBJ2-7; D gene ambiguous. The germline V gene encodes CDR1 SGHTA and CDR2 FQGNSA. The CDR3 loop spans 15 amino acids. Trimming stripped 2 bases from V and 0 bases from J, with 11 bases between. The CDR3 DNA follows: TGTGCCAGCAGCTTATATCCTGTGAGCTCCTACGAGCAGTACTTC. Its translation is CASSLYPVSSYEQYF.